One and the same sample provided the 17 T cell receptor beta chains below, sequenced in a study of blood T cell repertoires in COVID-19. Sequencing was performed with immunoSEQ multiplex PCR; in TCRdb, only in-frame clones are kept and a portion is missing. The sample contains over 200,000 clones, around 84% of which appear only once. The sample was peripheral blood. These receptors were taken from an elderly woman with active or convalescent COVID-19.

The chain links TRBV11-1 to TRBJ2-5; 10 bases align to TRBD1. CDR3 length equals 15 residues. The V gene end was trimmed by 5 bases and the J gene end by 5 bases; junction bases not matched to a gene: 8. Germline V CDR1 and CDR2: SGHAT, FQDESV (reference sequence). This CDR3 is CASSPGDRGRETQYF. CDR3 bases: TGTGCCAGCAGCCCGGGGGACAGGGGCAGGGAGACCCAGTACTTC.

There are a few counts of this clone. The chain recombines TRBV19 with TRBJ2-2, with TRBD2 identical over 7 bases. The CDR3 runs 15 residues. The germline V gene encodes CDR1 LNHDA and CDR2 SQIVND (reference sequence). V was clipped by 8 bases and J by 5 bases; unmatched bases: 11. The CDR3 DNA follows: TGTGCCAGTTGCCTCGGCAGGGAGGGAACCGGGGAGCTGTTTTTT. Its translation: CASCLGREGTGELFF. The whole variable domain, filled in from reference TRBV19 and TRBJ2-2, reads DGGITQSPKYLFRKEGQNVTLSCEQNLNHDAMYWYRQDPGQGLRLIYYSQIVNDFQKGDIAEGYSVSREKKESFPLTVTSAQKNPTAFYLCASCLGREGTGELFFGEGSRLTVL.

The J gene is TRBJ1-1, the V gene TRBV12-3 or TRBV12-4, with a weak D call TRBD1 (5 bases). The CDR3 has 13 residues. V lost 7 bases, J lost 2 bases, and 11 bases lay in between. In DNA, the CDR3 is TGTGCCAGCAAAGAGGGGACTAACACTGAAGCTTTCTTT. It specifies CASKEGTNTEAFF.

The chain links TRBV5-4 to TRBJ2-5; D is unresolved. The CDR3 covers 13 residues. V lost 0 bases and J lost 2, with 5 bases in between. The germline V gene encodes CDR1 SGHNT and CDR2 YYREEE (reference sequence). CDR3 DNA sequence: TGTGCCAGCAGCTTGGCCAGGCAAGAGACCCAGTACTTC. Translating gives CASSLARQETQYF.

The CDR3 DNA sequence: TGTGCCAGCAGCTTCCAGGGGGCGAACACTGAAGCTTTCTTT. Amino acids: CASSFQGANTEAFF. The chain uses TRBV7-9 and TRBJ1-1; 8 nucleotides agree with TRBD1. The CDR3 runs to 14 residues. CDR1 and CDR2 (germline): SEHNR, FQNEAQ (reference sequence). V lost 3 bases and J lost 1; bases outside the gene matches: 1.

This chain links TRBV27 with TRBJ2-3, with 9 bases matching TRBD2. With 3 bases clipped from V and 7 bases from J, the junction kept 8 bases outside the gene matches. The CDR3 consists of 15 residues. Germline V CDR1 and CDR2: MNHEY, SMNVEV (reference sequence). The CDR3 region has the DNA TGTGCCAGCAGTTTCGGGCGGGGGGGATGGAATACGCAGTATTTT. Protein: CASSFGRGGWNTQYF.

J is TRBJ2-3 and V is TRBV4-2; 11 bases line up with TRBD2. CDR1 and CDR2 from the germline V gene are LGHNA and YNFKEQ. CDR3 length: 16 amino acids. V trimming: 2 bases; J trimming: 3 bases; junction bases outside the gene matches: 4. The CDR3 DNA reads TGTGCCAGCAGCCAAACCGGGACTAGCGGTACAGATACGCAGTATTTT. It translates to CASSQTGTSGTDTQYF.

Here the CDR3 DNA reads TGTGCCAGCAGTCCCCAGCGGCAAGAGACCCAGTACTTC. This codes for CASSPQRQETQYF. The chain carries TRBV11-1 and TRBJ2-5, with D possibly matching TRBD2 (5 bases). CDR1 is SGHAT, CDR2 FQDESV, per germline (reference sequence). This CDR3 region has 13 residues. With 6 bases removed from V and 2 bases from J, the gap between germline ends came to 10 bases.

The chain joins TRBV4-1 to TRBJ2-3; possible D gene TRBD2, 7 bases. Trimming took off 5 bases at V and 2 bases at J, with 14 bases between the two ends. This CDR3 comprises 15 residues. Germline values: CDR1 MGHRA, CDR2 YSYEKL. DNA of the CDR3: TGCGCCAGCAGCACGGGGAGGGGGAACACAGATACGCAGTATTTT. It specifies CASSTGRGNTDTQYF.

V usage is TRBV4-1 and J usage is TRBJ2-7; D may be TRBD2 (6 bases). V lost 1 base to trimming and J lost 4 bases, with 11 bases between them. Germline CDR1 and CDR2: MGHRA and YSYEKL. The length of the CDR3 is 14 residues. DNA of the CDR3: TGCGCCAGCAGCCAAGTGGGGGGTACATACGAGCAGTACTTC. Protein sequence: CASSQVGGTYEQYF.

J is TRBJ1-4 and V is TRBV2; TRBD1 aligns across 7 bases. V was clipped by 4 bases and J by 3 bases; unmatched bases: 17. Per germline, CDR1 SNHLY and CDR2 FYNNEI. The CDR3 runs 19 residues. CDR3: CASSGDRALGSRPNEKLFF. As DNA, the CDR3 is TGTGCCAGCAGTGGAGACAGGGCTTTAGGTTCTCGGCCTAATGAAAAACTGTTTTTT.

The CDR3 DNA sequence: TGTGCCAGCAGCTTAGAGGGCGGACACCTGAACACTGAAGCTTTCTTT. Its translation is CASSLEGGHLNTEAFF. This chain joins TRBV11-2 and TRBJ1-1, with TRBD1 as a possible D gene (5 bases). Germline CDR1 reads SGHAT; CDR2 reads FQNNGV. CDR3 size: 16 residues. V lost 0 bases and J 0 bases, leaving 11 bases between the germline ends.

The J gene is TRBJ1-2, the V gene TRBV2; 9 bases line up with TRBD1. The CDR3 is 14 residues long. Trimming took 6 bases from V and 7 from J; bases not matched to a gene: 9. Germline V lookup: CDR1 SNHLY, CDR2 FYNNEI. CDR3 bases: TGTGCCAGCAGATATACAGGGGGCACGGGTGGCTACACCTTC. Its protein product is CASRYTGGTGGYTF. Combining the CDR3 with reference TRBV2 and TRBJ1-2 gives the whole variable domain EPEVTQTPSHQVTQMGQEVILRCVPISNHLYFYWYRQILGQKVEFLVSFYNNEISEKSEIFDDQFSVERPDGSNFTLKIRSTKLEDSAMYFCASRYTGGTGGYTFGSGTRLTVV.

The chain has TRBV2 and TRBJ2-7, with D possibly TRBD1 on 5 matching bases. From germline, CDR1 is SNHLY and CDR2 FYNNEI. V was shortened by 3 bases and J by 2 bases, with 17 bases between the two germline ends. CDR3 length: 16 amino acids. In DNA form, the CDR3 reads TGTGCCAGCAGTGATCGTGGACATCGTGGGACCTACGAGCAGTACTTC. Its protein product is CASSDRGHRGTYEQYF.

This clone was picked up one time. V usage is TRBV2 and J usage is TRBJ1-3; D remains ambiguous. The germline gives CDR1 SNHLY, CDR2 FYNNEI. Trimming cost V 7 bases and J 2 bases, with 15 bases left between them. The CDR3 has 15 amino acids. In DNA form, the CDR3 reads TGTGCCAGCACGGGAATCGAAGGGCCTGGAAACACCATATATTTT. This translates into CASTGIEGPGNTIYF. Full variable domain (rest looked up from reference TRBV2 and TRBJ1-3): EPEVTQTPSHQVTQMGQEVILRCVPISNHLYFYWYRQILGQKVEFLVSFYNNEISEKSEIFDDQFSVERPDGSNFTLKIRSTKLEDSAMYFCASTGIEGPGNTIYFGEGSWLTVV.

The chain links TRBV28 to TRBJ1-1; 7 positions match TRBD1. The CDR3 totals 15 residues. The J segment lost 7 bases and the V segment lost 6 bases, leaving 14 bases of the junction unmatched. The germline gives CDR1 MDHEN, CDR2 SYDVKM. The CDR3 region is CASRVRAGTAIEAFF. The CDR3 bases are TGTGCCAGCAGGGTACGGGCTGGGACAGCCATTGAAGCTTTCTTT.

This sequence joins TRBV28 and TRBJ2-3, with 7 positions matching TRBD1. Germline V gene sequence: CDR1 MDHEN, CDR2 SYDVKM. The CDR3 spans 14 residues. V shed 6 bases, J shed 3 bases, and the junction held 6 bases outside the gene matches. CDR3 residues: CASRAGGITDTQYF. The CDR3, as DNA: TGTGCCAGCAGGGCAGGGGGTATTACAGATACGCAGTATTTT.